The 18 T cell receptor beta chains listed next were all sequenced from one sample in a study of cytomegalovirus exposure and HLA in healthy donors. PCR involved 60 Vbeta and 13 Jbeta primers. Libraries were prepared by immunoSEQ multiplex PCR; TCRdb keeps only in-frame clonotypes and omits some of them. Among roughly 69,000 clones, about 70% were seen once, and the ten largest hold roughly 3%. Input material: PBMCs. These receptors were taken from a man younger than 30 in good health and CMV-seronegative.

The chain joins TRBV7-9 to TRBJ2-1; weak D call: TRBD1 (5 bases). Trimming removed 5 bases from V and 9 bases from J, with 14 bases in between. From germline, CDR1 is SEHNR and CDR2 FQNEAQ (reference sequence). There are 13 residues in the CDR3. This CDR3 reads CASSQGPPTEQFF. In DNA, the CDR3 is TGTGCCAGCAGCCAGGGCCCCCCAACTGAGCAGTTCTTC. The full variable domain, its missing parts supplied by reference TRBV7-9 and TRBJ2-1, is DTGVSQNPRHKITKRGQNVTFRCDPISEHNRLYWYRQTLGQGPEFLTYFQNEAQLEKSRLLSDRFSAERPKGSFSTLEIQRTEQGDSAMYLCASSQGPPTEQFFGPGTRLTVL.

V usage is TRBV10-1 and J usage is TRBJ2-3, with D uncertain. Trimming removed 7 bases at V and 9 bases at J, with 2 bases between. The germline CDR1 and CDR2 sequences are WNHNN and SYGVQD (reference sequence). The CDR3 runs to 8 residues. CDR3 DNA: TGCGCCAGCACAACGCAGTATTTT. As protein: CASTTQYF.

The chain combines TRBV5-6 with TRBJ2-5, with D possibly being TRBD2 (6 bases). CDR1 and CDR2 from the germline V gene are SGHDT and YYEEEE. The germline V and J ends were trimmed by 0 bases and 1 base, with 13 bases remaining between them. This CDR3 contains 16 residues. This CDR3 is CASSLASGTRQETQYF. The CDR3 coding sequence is TGTGCCAGCAGCTTGGCCTCCGGGACTCGCCAAGAGACCCAGTACTTC.

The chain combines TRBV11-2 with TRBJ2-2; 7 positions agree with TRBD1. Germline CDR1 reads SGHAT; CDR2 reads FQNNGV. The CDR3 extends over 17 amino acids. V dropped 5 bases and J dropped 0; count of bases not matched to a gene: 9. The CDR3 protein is CASSPTRTGTNTGELFF. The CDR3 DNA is TGTGCCAGCAGCCCCACTCGGACAGGCACGAACACCGGGGAGCTGTTTTTT.

The CDR3 region has the DNA TGCAGCGTTGAGTACCGTGACAGGGCTTACTACAATGAGCAGTTCTTC. Amino acid sequence: CSVEYRDRAYYNEQFF. This rearrangement joins TRBV29-1 to TRBJ2-1; 7 bases are shared with TRBD1. The length of the CDR3 is 16 residues. After removal of 3 bases from V and 3 bases from J, the junction contained 11 bases not matched to a gene. Germline loops: CDR1 SQVTM, CDR2 ANQGSEA.

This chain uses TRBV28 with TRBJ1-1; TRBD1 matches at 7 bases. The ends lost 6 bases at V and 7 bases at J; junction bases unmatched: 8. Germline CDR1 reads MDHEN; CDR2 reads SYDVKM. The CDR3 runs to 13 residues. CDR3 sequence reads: CASRMTGKDEAFF. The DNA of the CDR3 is TGTGCCAGCAGAATGACAGGGAAGGATGAAGCTTTCTTT.

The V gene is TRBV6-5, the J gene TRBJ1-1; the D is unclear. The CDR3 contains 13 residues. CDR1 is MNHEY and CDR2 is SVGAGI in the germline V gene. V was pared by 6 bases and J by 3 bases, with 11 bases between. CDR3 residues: CASRPGPHTEAFF. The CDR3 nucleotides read TGTGCCAGCAGACCTGGGCCCCACACTGAAGCTTTCTTT.

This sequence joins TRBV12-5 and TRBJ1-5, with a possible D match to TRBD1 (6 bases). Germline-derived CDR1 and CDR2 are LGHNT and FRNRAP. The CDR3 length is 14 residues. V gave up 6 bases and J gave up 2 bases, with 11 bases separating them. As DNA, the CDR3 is TGTGCTAGTGGAGGGGGAGGGGGCAATCAGCCCCAGCATTTT. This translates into CASGGGGGNQPQHF.

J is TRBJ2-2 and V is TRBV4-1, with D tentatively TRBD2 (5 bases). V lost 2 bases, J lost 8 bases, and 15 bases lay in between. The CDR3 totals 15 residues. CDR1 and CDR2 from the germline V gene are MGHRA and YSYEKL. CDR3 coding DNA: TGCGCCAGCAGCCAAAGTCTGGAGGTTTTGGGGGAGCTGTTTTTT. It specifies CASSQSLEVLGELFF.

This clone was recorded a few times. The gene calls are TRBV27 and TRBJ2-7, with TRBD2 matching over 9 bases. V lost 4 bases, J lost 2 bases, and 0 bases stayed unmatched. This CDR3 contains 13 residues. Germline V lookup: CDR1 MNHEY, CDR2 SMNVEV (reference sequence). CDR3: CASSWTSAYEQYV. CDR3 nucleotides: TGTGCCAGCAGTTGGACTAGCGCCTACGAGCAGTACGTC.

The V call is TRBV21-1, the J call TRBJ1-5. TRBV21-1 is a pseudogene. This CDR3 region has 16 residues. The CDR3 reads CASSASRSYSNQPQHF. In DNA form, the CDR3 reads TGTGCCAGCAGCGCAAGCCGAAGTTATAGCAATCAGCCCCAGCATTTT.

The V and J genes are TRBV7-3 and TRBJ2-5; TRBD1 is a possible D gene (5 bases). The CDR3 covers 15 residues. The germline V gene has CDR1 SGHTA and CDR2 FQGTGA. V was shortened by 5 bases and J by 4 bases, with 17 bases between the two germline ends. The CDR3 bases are TGTGCCAGCAGCCCGTCTGCAGGGAATCGAGAGACCCAGTACTTC. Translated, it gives CASSPSAGNRETQYF.

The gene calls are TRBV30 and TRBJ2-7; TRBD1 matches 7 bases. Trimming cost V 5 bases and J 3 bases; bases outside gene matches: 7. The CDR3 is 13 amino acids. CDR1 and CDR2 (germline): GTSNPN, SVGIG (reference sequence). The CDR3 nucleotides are TGTGCCTGGGATAGGACAGGAGTCTACGAGCAGTACTTC. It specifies CAWDRTGVYEQYF.

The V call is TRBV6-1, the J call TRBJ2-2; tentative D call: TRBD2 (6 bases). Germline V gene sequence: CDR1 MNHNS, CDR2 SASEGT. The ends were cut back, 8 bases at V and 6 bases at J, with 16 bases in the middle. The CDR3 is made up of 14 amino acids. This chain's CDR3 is CASGLTGGSGELFF. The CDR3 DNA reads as TGTGCCAGCGGGCTTACAGGAGGGTCCGGGGAGCTGTTTTTT.

The CDR3 DNA sequence: TGTGCCAGCACCTCGACAGGATCTAACTATGGCTACACCTTC. Translation: CASTSTGSNYGYTF. The chain recombines TRBV28 with TRBJ1-2; the D gene is possibly TRBD1 (6 bases). The CDR3 has 14 residues. Trimming shortened V by 7 bases and J by 0 bases, and 12 bases separated the two germline ends. Germline CDR1 is MDHEN and CDR2 is SYDVKM.

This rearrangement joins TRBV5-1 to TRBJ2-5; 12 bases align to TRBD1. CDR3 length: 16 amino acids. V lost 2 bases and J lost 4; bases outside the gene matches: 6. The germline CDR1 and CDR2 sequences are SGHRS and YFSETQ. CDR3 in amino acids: CASSLSGTGGGETQYF. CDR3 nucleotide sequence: TGCGCCAGCAGCTTATCCGGGACAGGGGGCGGAGAGACCCAGTACTTC.

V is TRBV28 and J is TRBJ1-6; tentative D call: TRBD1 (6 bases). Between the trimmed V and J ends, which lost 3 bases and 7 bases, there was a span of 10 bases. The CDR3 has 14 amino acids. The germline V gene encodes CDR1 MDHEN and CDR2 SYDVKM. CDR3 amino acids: CASSFSGHNSPLHF. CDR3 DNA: TGTGCCAGCAGTTTTTCGGGACACAATTCACCCCTCCACTTT.

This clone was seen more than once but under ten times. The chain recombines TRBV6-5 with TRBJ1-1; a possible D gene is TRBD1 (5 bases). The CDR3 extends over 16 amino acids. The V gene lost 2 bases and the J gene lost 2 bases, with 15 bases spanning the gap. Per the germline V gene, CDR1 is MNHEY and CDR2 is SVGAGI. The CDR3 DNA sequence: TGTGCCAGCAGTTACGCCCCGCGGGACGGCAACACTGAAGCTTTCTTT. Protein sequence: CASSYAPRDGNTEAFF.